The 18 T cell receptor beta chains below come from one sample, sequenced in a study of cytomegalovirus exposure and HLA in healthy donors. Primers included in the PCR were 60 Vbeta and 13 Jbeta primers. Using immunoSEQ multiplex PCR, the repertoire was profiled, and TCRdb retains in-frame clones only, with some absent. The sample lists a few hundred thousand clones; approximately 68% were seen once. Input material: PBMCs. These receptors all come from a woman aged 25 to 39 in good health and CMV-seronegative.

The V and J genes are TRBV29-1 and TRBJ2-7; possible D gene TRBD1, 6 bases. The CDR3 is 11 amino acids. The V gene's germline CDR1 is SQVTM and CDR2 ANQGSEA. Trimming removed 4 bases from V and 6 bases from J, with 10 bases in between. In DNA, the CDR3 is TGCAGCGTTGCGACAGGCTCCGAGCAGTACTTC. Encoded protein: CSVATGSEQYF.

The chain recombines TRBV14 with TRBJ1-3, with a weak D call TRBD1 (6 bases). The CDR3 sequence is 14 residues long. The V end lost 4 bases, the J end lost 2 bases, and 9 bases lay between the germline ends. CDR1 and CDR2 from the germline V gene are SGHDN and FVKESK. This CDR3 reads CASSPRDTGNTIYF. The CDR3 DNA sequence: TGTGCCAGCAGCCCCCGGGACACTGGAAACACCATATATTTT.

The rearrangement joins TRBV11-1 to TRBJ2-7, with TRBD1 matching over 7 bases. CDR1 and CDR2 from the germline V gene are SGHAT and FQDESV (reference sequence). Losses at the gene ends were 0 bases for V and 2 bases for J; bases not matched to a gene: 7. The CDR3 contains 16 residues. The CDR3 loop is CASSLAPGTAAYEQYF. The CDR3 bases are TGTGCCAGCAGCTTAGCGCCCGGGACAGCCGCCTACGAGCAGTACTTC.

The V and J genes are TRBV5-6 and TRBJ1-1; no clear D gene. Germline-derived CDR1 and CDR2 are SGHDT and YYEEEE. The CDR3 is 14 amino acids. V was cut by 0 bases and J by 3 bases, with 9 bases left in between. In DNA form, the CDR3 reads TGTGCCAGCAGCTTGGGGCCTACAGACACTGAAGCTTTCTTT. Translated, it gives CASSLGPTDTEAFF. Full variable domain (missing parts from reference TRBV5-6 and TRBJ1-1): DAGVTQSPTHLIKTRGQQVTLRCSPKSGHDTVSWYQQALGQGPQFIFQYYEEEERQRGNFPDRFSGHQFPNYSSELNVNALLLGDSALYLCASSLGPTDTEAFFGQGTRLTVV.

The CDR3 loop is CASSYSSNTEAFF. The CDR3 DNA reads TGTGCCAGCAGTTATTCCTCGAACACTGAAGCTTTCTTT. The J gene is TRBJ1-1, the V gene TRBV6-6; D call uncertain. The CDR3 is made up of 13 amino acids. Germline lookup yields CDR1 MNHNY and CDR2 SVGAGI (reference sequence). The V gene lost 3 bases and the J gene lost 1 base, with 6 bases spanning the gap.

About this clone itself: The sample carries other DNA sequences with the same CDR3. The chain carries TRBV30 and TRBJ1-6; unclear D gene. V was trimmed by 0 bases and J by 8 bases, leaving 20 bases between them. The CDR3 contains 17 residues. Germline CDR1 GTSNPN, CDR2 SVGIG (reference sequence). CDR3 loop: CAWSVAEGRFLDSPLHF. The CDR3 DNA follows: TGTGCCTGGAGTGTAGCGGAAGGGCGATTTTTGGATTCACCCCTCCACTTT.

The rearrangement uses TRBV2 and TRBJ1-2; TRBD1 is a possible D gene (6 bases). Looked up from germline, CDR1 is SNHLY and CDR2 is FYNNEI. This CDR3 has 14 amino acids. Trimming left V 4 bases short and J 2 bases short, with 11 bases between. This CDR3 is CASSVLDRNYGYTF. CDR3 bases: TGTGCCAGCAGTGTCTTGGACAGAAACTATGGCTACACCTTC.

The chain couples TRBV6-5 to TRBJ1-4, with D hard to call. The germline V gene encodes CDR1 MNHEY and CDR2 SVGAGI. CDR3 size: 14 residues. V lost 5 bases to trimming and J lost 8 bases, with 15 bases between them. The CDR3 reads CASSSRELGEKLFF. The CDR3 region has the DNA TGTGCCAGCAGTAGCCGGGAGCTAGGCGAAAAACTGTTTTTT.

The V call is TRBV4-1, the J call TRBJ2-5, with 10 bases lining up with TRBD2. The CDR3 length is 16 residues. The germline CDR1 and CDR2 sequences are MGHRA and YSYEKL. V gave up 1 base and J gave up 2 bases; unmatched junction bases: 4. CDR3 loop: CASSQATLAGQETQYF. CDR3 in DNA: TGCGCCAGCAGCCAAGCAACACTAGCGGGGCAAGAGACCCAGTACTTC.

This sequence joins TRBV5-1 and TRBJ2-2; TRBD1 might be the D (6 bases). The CDR3 is 15 amino acids. Looked up from germline, CDR1 is SGHRS and CDR2 is YFSETQ. The ends were cut back, 4 bases at V and 7 bases at J, with 17 bases in the middle. The DNA for the CDR3 is TGCGCCAGCAGCCTAAAAATCCAGGGGAGCGGGGAGCTGTTTTTT. This codes for CASSLKIQGSGELFF.

The count of this clone is one. Other DNA sequences from this sample encode an identical CDR3 as well. This chain connects TRBV7-9 to TRBJ1-5; 8 bases are a match to TRBD1. Trimming took 4 bases from V and 4 from J; bases not matched to a gene: 6. The CDR3 consists of 15 residues. The germline V gene has CDR1 SEHNR and CDR2 FQNEAQ (reference sequence). CDR3 sequence reads: CASSSDRGPNQPQHF. The CDR3 DNA reads TGTGCCAGCAGCTCCGACAGGGGACCGAATCAGCCCCAGCATTTT.

This clone was seen a single time. The CDR3, as DNA: TGTGCCAGCAGCGTGGACAGGGGAGAGACCTACACCTTC. Amino acid sequence: CASSVDRGETYTF. The rearrangement joins TRBV4-2 to TRBJ1-2; TRBD1 agrees at 9 bases. J was trimmed by 10 bases and V by 5 bases; bases with no gene match: 8. Germline V lookup: CDR1 LGHNA, CDR2 YNFKEQ. The CDR3 runs 13 residues.

CDR3 sequence: CAWRRSFTGELFF. CDR3 sequence (DNA): TGTGCCTGGAGAAGGAGTTTCACCGGGGAGCTGTTTTTT. This chain connects TRBV30 to TRBJ2-2; no clear D. Germline CDR1 and CDR2: GTSNPN and SVGIG (reference sequence). The CDR3 loop spans 13 amino acids. The V gene lost 3 bases and the J gene lost 4 bases, with 9 bases spanning the gap.

This sequence joins TRBV30 and TRBJ1-2; the D gene is possibly TRBD1 (5 bases). Germline-derived CDR1 and CDR2 are GTSNPN and SVGIG (reference sequence). V dropped 3 bases and J dropped 3 bases, with 11 bases sitting between them. The CDR3 has 13 amino acids. The CDR3 DNA is TGTGCCTGGAGCCTTAGGGGTGACTATGGCTACACCTTC. Protein sequence: CAWSLRGDYGYTF.

This chain joins TRBV6-5 and TRBJ2-3, with 9 bases lining up with TRBD2. Germline V CDR1 and CDR2: MNHEY, SVGAGI. This CDR3 has 16 amino acids. The V segment lost 0 bases and the J segment 6 bases; nucleotides outside the gene matches: 7. CDR3 loop: CASSYSGGGAVDTQYF. In nucleotides, the CDR3 is TGTGCCAGCAGTTACTCGGGCGGGGGGGCCGTGGATACGCAGTATTTT.

The rearrangement joins TRBV7-9 to TRBJ2-1, with D tentatively TRBD1 (6 bases). The CDR3 spans 15 residues. Germline V gene data show CDR1 as SEHNR and CDR2 as FQNEAQ (reference sequence). Deletions cut 5 bases from V and 4 bases from J, with 15 bases between. The CDR3 sequence is CASSVRGEYYNEQFF. In DNA form, the CDR3 reads TGTGCCAGCAGCGTCAGGGGAGAATATTACAATGAGCAGTTCTTC.

The rearrangement links TRBV4-1 to TRBJ2-3, with D hard to call. The V end lost 3 bases, the J end lost 1 base, and 8 bases lay between the germline ends. There are 14 residues in the CDR3. Germline CDR1 MGHRA, CDR2 YSYEKL. The CDR3, as DNA: TGCGCCAGCAGCCAGGGCGCTGGCACAGATACGCAGTATTTT. Translation: CASSQGAGTDTQYF.

This clone is a singleton in its sample. V gene TRBV13 combines with J gene TRBJ2-3; 8 positions match TRBD2. There are 16 residues in the CDR3. Germline loops: CDR1 PRHDT, CDR2 FYEKMQ (reference sequence). V trimming: 4 bases; J trimming: 4 bases; junction bases outside the gene matches: 10. CDR3 sequence: CASSWGRGGLADTQYF. Here the CDR3 DNA reads TGTGCCAGCAGCTGGGGACGGGGGGGCCTCGCAGATACGCAGTATTTT.